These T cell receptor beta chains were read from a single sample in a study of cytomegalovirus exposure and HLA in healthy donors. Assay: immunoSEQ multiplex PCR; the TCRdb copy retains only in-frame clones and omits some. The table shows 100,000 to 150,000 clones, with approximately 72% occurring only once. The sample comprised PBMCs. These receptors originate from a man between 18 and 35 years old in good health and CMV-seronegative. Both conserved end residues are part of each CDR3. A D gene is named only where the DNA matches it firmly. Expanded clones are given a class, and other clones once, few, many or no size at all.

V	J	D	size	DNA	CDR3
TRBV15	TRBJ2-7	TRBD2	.	TGTGCCACCAGCTCGCCCGGGACTAGCGGGAGATTCGAGCAGTACTTC	CATSSPGTSGRFEQYF
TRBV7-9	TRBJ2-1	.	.	TGTGCCAGCAGTTATAGCGGATCCTACAATGAGCAGTTCTTC	CASSYSGSYNEQFF
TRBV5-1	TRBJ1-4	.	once	TGCGCCAGCAAAGGGTCGGGAGCTGAAAAACTGTTTTTT	CASKGSGAEKLFF
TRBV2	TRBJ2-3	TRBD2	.	TGTGCCAGCAGTGTGGGAGCGGGACTTAATACGCAGTATTTT	CASSVGAGLNTQYF
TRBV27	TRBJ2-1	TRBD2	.	TGTGCCAGCAGTTGGGGGGGGGAGCAGTTCTTC	CASSWGGEQFF
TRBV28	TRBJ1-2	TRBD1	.	TGTGCCACCATCACAGGGGGCTTTGGCTACACCTTC	CATITGGFGYTF
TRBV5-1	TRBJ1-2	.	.	TGCGCCAGCACCCCCCGGGGAGGCGGCTATGGCTACACCTTC	CASTPRGGGYGYTF
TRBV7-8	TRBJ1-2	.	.	TGTGCCAGCAGTGTAGCGCGGGGGCAAGGGGGCTACACCTTC	CASSVARGQGGYTF
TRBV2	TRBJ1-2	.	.	TGTGCCAGCAGTGAAACAGGAGCTAACTATGGCTACACCTTC	CASSETGANYGYTF
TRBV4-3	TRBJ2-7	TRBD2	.	TGCGCCAGCAGCCAGGGACTAGCGGGAGGCTACGAGCAGTACTTC	CASSQGLAGGYEQYF
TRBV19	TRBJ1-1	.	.	TGTGCCAGTAGTATTAGTAGCCTGAACACTGAAGCTTTCTTT	CASSISSLNTEAFF
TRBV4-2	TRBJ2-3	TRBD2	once	TGTGCCAGCAGCCGGGGCGGGGGGACAGATACGCAGTATTTT	CASSRGGGTDTQYF
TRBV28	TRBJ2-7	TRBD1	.	TGTGCCAGCAGTCTCGGGACAGGGGGGCACGAGCAGTACTTC	CASSLGTGGHEQYF
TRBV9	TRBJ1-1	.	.	TGTGCCAGCAGCCCAGACGGGGGGAACACTGAAGCTTTCTTT	CASSPDGGNTEAFF
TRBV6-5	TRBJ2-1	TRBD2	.	TGTGCCAGCAGCGTCAGACTAGCGGGGGACAATGAGCAGTTCTTC	CASSVRLAGDNEQFF
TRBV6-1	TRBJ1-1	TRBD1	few	TGTGCCAGCAGTGAAAACAGGGGGCGGACTGAAGCTTTCTTT	CASSENRGRTEAFF
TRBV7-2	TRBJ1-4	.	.	TGTGCCAGCAGCGAGGGGGCAACTAATGAAAAACTGTTTTTT	CASSEGATNEKLFF
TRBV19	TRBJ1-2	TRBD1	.	TGTGCCAGTAGCTCCCCACAGGGGTACTATGGCTACACCTTC	CASSSPQGYYGYTF
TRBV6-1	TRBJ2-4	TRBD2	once	TGTGCCAGCAGTGAAGACCCGGGAGGTAAAAACATTCAGTACTTC	CASSEDPGGKNIQYF
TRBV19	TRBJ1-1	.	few	TGTGCCAGTACCCAAACCGGAGGGAGAGAAGCTTTCTTT	CASTQTGGREAFF
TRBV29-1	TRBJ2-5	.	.	TGCAGCGTTGATTCCGGACTAGAGACCCAGTACTTC	CSVDSGLETQYF
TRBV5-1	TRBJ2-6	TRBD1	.	TGCGCCAGCAGGGGAAAAACAGGGGGCGCAAGATCTGGGGCCAACGTCCTGACTTTC	CASRGKTGGARSGANVLTF
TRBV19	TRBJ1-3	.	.	TGTGCCAGTAGTACCCTAGGAGACAGCCGCTCTGGAAACACCATATATTTT	CASSTLGDSRSGNTIYF
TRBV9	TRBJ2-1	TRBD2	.	TGTGCCAGCAGCGTAGGCGGGAGTTTAAACAATGAGCAGTTCTTC	CASSVGGSLNNEQFF
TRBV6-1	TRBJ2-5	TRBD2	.	TGTGCCAGCAGAGACCTGGGACTAGGTAAAGAGACCCAGTACTTC	CASRDLGLGKETQYF
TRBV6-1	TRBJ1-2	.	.	TGTGCCAGCAGTGAATTTGTCGGGGGGGACTATGGCTACACCTTC	CASSEFVGGDYGYTF
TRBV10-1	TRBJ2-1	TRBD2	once	TGCGCCAGCAGTGAGGGACTAGCGGGAGGCGAGCAGTTCTTC	CASSEGLAGGEQFF
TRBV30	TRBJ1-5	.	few	TGTGCCTGGAGTCTAAGGGGGAATCAGCCCCAGCATTTT	CAWSLRGNQPQHF
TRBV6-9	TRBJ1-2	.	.	TGTGCCAGCAGTTATAAGCCTAACTATGGCTACACCTTC	CASSYKPNYGYTF
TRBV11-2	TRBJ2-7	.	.	TGTGCCAGCAGCTCTGGGGGGTGGGGTTTTACCTACGAGCAGTACTTC	CASSSGGWGFTYEQYF
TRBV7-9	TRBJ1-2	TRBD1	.	TGTGCCAGCAGCCGCAATCTGGGGACAGCTAACTATGGCTACACCTTC	CASSRNLGTANYGYTF
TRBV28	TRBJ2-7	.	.	TGTGCCAGCAGTCCCGATCCACCGAGCTCCTACGAGCAGTACTTC	CASSPDPPSSYEQYF
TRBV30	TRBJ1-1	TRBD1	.	TGTGCCTGGAGTCCTGGACAGGGATTTACTGAAGCTTTCTTT	CAWSPGQGFTEAFF
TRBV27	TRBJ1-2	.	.	TGTGCCAGCAGTCTTCCTGATGGCTACACCTTC	CASSLPDGYTF
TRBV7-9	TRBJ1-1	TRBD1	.	TGTTCCAGCAGCCTTTTAGACCTCCTTACAGGGGTGCGAATAAGAGCTTTCTTT	CSSSLLDLLTGVRIRAFF
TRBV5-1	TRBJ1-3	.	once	TGCGCCAGCAGCTTGGCTAGCGACTCAAGCTCTAGAAACACCATATATTTT	CASSLASDSSSRNTIYF
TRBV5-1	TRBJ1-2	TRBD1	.	TGCGCCAGCAGCTTTAGAGGGGGCGACTATGGCTACACCTTC	CASSFRGGDYGYTF
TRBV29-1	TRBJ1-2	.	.	TGCAGCGTTAGAACTGTTAACTATGGCTACACCTTC	CSVRTVNYGYTF
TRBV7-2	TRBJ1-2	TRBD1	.	TGTGCCAGCAGCCCCGGTGGGGCCAGGGGGCGTGGCTACACCTTC	CASSPGGARGRGYTF
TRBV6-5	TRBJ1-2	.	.	TGTGCCAGCAGGCGCCCTGGCTATGGCTACACCTTC	CASRRPGYGYTF
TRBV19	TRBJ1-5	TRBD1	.	TGTGCCAGTAGTGACAGGGTAAGGGGCAATCAGCCCCAGCATTTT	CASSDRVRGNQPQHF
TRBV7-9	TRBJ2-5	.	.	TGTGCCAGCAGCTCCCCCAGTGGACAGACTAAGAGCCCCCAGTACTTC	CASSSPSGQTKSPQYF
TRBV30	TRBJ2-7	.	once	TGTGCCTGGAGTCCGGCGGGCTACGAGCAGTACTTC	CAWSPAGYEQYF
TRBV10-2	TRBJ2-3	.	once	TGCGCCAGCAGCGAGCTAGATACGCAGTATTTT	CASSELDTQYF
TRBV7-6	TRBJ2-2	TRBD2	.	TGTGCCAGCAGCCGACGGGAGGCCGGGGAGCTGTTTTTT	CASSRREAGELFF
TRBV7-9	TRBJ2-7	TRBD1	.	TGTGCCAGCAGCTCGAACAGGGGACGATTCTACGAGCAGTACTTC	CASSSNRGRFYEQYF
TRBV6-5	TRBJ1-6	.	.	TGTGCCAGCAGTTCCCAGGGGAATAATTCACCCCTCCACTTT	CASSSQGNNSPLHF
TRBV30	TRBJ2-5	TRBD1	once	TGTGCCTGGAGTGGGTGGACAGGAAAGCAAGAGACCCAGTACTTC	CAWSGWTGKQETQYF
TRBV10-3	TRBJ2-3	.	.	TGTGCCATCAGTGAGAGGGGGAGTTCAGATACGCAGTATTTT	CAISERGSSDTQYF
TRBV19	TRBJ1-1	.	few	TGTGCCAGTAGTAGGGGGGAGGTCGGTGAAGCTTTCTTT	CASSRGEVGEAFF
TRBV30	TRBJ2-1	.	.	TGTGCCTGGTCAGGGGTCGGTGTTTACAATGAGCAGTTCTTC	CAWSGVGVYNEQFF
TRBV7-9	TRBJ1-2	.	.	TGTGCCAGCAGCTTAGGGGCCAGGCAGGCAGGTGGCTACACCTTC	CASSLGARQAGGYTF
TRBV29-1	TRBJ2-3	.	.	TGCAGCGTTGGGCAGTTGAGCGCAGATACGCAGTATTTT	CSVGQLSADTQYF
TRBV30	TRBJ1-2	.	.	TGTGCCTGGAGTGTACGGGGGGTGGTAGGCTATGGCTACACCTTC	CAWSVRGVVGYGYTF
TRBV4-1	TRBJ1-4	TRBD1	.	TGCGCCAGCAGCCCGCAACCGGACAGGGCGAGGGAAAAACTGTTTTTT	CASSPQPDRAREKLFF
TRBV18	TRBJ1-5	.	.	TGTGCCAGCTCACCAAAAACAGCTAGCAATCAGCCCCAGCATTTT	CASSPKTASNQPQHF
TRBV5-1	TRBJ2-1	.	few	TGCGCCAGCAGCTTGGGGAGCTCCTACAATGAGCAGTTCTTC	CASSLGSSYNEQFF
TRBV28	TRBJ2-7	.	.	TGTGCCAGCAGCCCCCCGAGGGGGACCGAGCAGTACTTC	CASSPPRGTEQYF
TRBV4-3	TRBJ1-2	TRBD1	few	TGCGCCAGCAGCCGGTCCGGGACAGGGGCTAACTATGGCTACACCTTC	CASSRSGTGANYGYTF
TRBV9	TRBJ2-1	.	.	TGTGCCAGCAGTAGACTTCGGGAGCAGTTCTTC	CASSRLREQFF